The entry that follows covers one T cell receptor (beta chain) sequence. Germline trimming cut 5 bases from V and 7 bases from J; bases unmatched to any gene: 4. The CDR3 consists of 14 residues. From germline, CDR1 is SGHNT and CDR2 YENEEA. The entry originates in a study of blood T cell repertoires in COVID-19. At the level of the study: Both acute and convalescent COVID-19 samples were obtained from the United States, Italy and Spain. T cells, B-cell-depleted T cells, or PBMCs provided the cDNA or gDNA that served as material.

The protocol was immunoSEQ multiplex PCR, while the TCRdb copy is restricted to in-frame clones and leaves out a portion. The sample has more than 200,000 clones, about 79% seen once. The V and J genes are TRBV11-3 and TRBJ2-2; 10 nucleotides match TRBD1. The TCR sequence derives from a man at least 80 years old with acute or convalescent COVID-19. Input material: peripheral blood. CDR3 sequence (DNA): TGTGCCAGCAGCCGCGGGACAGGGGTCGGGGAGCTGTTTTTT. Protein product: CASSRGTGVGELFF.